Here is one TCR beta chain with its context. In the study's own analysis: Amplification of reference gene primers was used by the study to estimate nucleated cell counts. Clones were sequenced by immunoSEQ multiplex PCR, and TCRdb holds only the in-frame ones, with some missing. That table supplies the V and J calls and clone size; D and trimming were determined from the DNA. The sample has hundreds of thousands of clones, around 87% seen once; the top ten hold roughly 1.6%. The source of the sample is a study of blood T cell repertoires in COVID-19. Study summary: COVID-19 samples collected from the United States, Italy and Spain covered acute and convalescent phases.

The V gene's germline CDR1 is LGHDT and CDR2 YNNKEL (reference sequence). V was shortened by 1 base and J by 8 bases, with 14 bases between the two germline ends. The CDR3 loop spans 14 amino acids. Each participant's cohort was designated according to participant-reported clinical history. The sample was PBMCs or T cells enriched from blood (not recorded which). This sequence originates from a woman aged 18-29 years with acute COVID-19. The chain employs TRBV3-1 (or the pseudogene TRBV3-2) and TRBJ1-2, with TRBD1 as a possible D gene (6 bases). The CDR3 here is CASSQGGQGQGYTF. CDR3 bases: TGTGCCAGCAGCCAAGGGGGGCAAGGACAAGGCTACACCTTC.